This record concerns one T cell receptor beta chain sequence. This sample is part of a study of CD8 T cells in Susac syndrome. CDR3 length: 15 residues. Germline V gene sequence: CDR1 SGDLS, CDR2 YYNGEE. The V end lost 4 bases, the J end lost 5 bases, and 17 bases lay between the germline ends. Random hexamers were used to reverse transcribe an amount of about 0.45 to 1 ug RNA. TCRdb reprocessed the immunoSEQ multiplex PCR reads via MiXCR and lists one record per CDR3 protein. The table has 150,000 to 200,000 distinct CDR3 sequences, around 95% seen once. What was sequenced was CD4+ T cells from PBMCs. The chain joins TRBV9 to TRBJ2-3; D remains ambiguous. The sequence was collected from a human donor in good health. The CDR3 region is CASSSPLVGVDTQYF. The CDR3 DNA reads as TGTGCCAGCAGCTCCCCTTTGGTGGGCGTAGATACGCAGTATTTT.